The following is a T cell receptor beta chain sequence with its context. Its antigen is undetermined. Profiled with immunoSEQ multiplex PCR; TCRdb holds only in-frame clones, not every one. The repertoire holds 150,000 or so clones, with about 88% as singletons. This entry belongs to a study of T cell responses to AZD1222 COVID-19 vaccine. V dropped 0 bases and J dropped 3 bases, with 9 bases sitting between them. CDR1 is LNHNV and CDR2 is YYDKDF in the germline V gene (reference sequence). CDR3 length: 14 residues. Findings of the study overall: Nearly half of unique spike-specific TCRs reportedly avoided B.1.351 and B.1.1.7 mutated regions. Donors were chiefly white British, with a greater number of females, and clonal diversity was perhaps underestimated. Spike-specific TCR breadth and depth both grew after two AZD1222 doses. Spike-wide coverage was observed for vaccine-associated CD4 TCRs, with dominant responses at 160-218 and 743-854.

The source is an adult in good health. The chain has TRBV15 and TRBJ2-7, with D perhaps matching TRBD2 (6 bases). The specimen comprised peripheral blood, sampled on day 0 of AZD1222 vaccination. CDR3 sequence reads: CATSREGLSYEQYF. CDR3 in DNA: TGTGCCACCAGCAGAGAAGGACTAAGCTACGAGCAGTACTTC.